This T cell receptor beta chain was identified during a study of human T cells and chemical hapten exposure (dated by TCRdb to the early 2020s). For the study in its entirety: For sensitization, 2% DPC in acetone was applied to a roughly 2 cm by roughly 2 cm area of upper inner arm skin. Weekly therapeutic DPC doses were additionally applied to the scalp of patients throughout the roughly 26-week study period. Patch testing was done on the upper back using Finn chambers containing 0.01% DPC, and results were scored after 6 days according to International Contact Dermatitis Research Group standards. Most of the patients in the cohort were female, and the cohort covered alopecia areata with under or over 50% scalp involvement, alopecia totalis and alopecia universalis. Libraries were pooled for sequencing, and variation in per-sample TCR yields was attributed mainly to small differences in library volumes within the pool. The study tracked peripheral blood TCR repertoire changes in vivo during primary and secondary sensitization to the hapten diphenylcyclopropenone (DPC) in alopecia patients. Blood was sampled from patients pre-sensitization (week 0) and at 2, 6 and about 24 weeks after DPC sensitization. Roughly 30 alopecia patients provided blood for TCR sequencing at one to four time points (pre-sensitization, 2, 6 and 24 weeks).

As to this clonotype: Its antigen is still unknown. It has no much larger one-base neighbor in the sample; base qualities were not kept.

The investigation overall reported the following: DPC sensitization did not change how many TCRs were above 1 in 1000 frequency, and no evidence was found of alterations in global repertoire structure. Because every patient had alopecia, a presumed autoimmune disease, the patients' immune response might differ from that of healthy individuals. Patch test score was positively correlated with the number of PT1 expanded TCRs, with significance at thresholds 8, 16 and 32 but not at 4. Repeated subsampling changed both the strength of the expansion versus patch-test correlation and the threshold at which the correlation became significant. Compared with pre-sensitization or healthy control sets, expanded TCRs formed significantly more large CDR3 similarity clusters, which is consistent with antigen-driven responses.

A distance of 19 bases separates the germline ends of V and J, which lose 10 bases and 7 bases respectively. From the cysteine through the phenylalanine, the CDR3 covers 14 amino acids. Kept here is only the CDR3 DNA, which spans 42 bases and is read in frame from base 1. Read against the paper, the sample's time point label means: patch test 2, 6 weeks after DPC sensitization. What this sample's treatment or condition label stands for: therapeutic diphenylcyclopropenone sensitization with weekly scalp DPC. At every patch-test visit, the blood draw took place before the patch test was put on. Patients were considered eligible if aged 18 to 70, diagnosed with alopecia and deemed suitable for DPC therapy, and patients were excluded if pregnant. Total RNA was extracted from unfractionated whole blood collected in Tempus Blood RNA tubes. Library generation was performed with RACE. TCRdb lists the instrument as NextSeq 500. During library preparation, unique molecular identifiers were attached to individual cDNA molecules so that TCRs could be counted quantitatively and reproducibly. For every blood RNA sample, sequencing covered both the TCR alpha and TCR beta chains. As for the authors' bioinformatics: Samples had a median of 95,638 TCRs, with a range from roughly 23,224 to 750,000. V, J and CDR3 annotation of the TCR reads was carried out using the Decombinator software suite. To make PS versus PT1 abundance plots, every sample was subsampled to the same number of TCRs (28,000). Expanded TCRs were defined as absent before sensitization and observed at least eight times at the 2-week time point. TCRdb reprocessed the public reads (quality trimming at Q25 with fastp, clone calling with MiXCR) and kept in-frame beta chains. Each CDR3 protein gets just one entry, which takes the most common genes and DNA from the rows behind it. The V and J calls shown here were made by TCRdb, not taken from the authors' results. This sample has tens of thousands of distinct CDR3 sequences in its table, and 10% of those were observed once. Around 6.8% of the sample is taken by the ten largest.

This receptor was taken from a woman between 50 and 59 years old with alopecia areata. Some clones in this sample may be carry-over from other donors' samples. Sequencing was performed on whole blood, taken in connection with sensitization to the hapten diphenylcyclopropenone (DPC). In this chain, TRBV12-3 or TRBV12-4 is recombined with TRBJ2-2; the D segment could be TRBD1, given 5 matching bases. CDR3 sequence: CATRPGQFIGELFF. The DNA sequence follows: TGTGCCACACGCCCCGGACAATTCATCGGGGAGCTGTTTTTT.